These 30 T cell receptor beta chains were all obtained from the same sample, sequenced in a study of T-cell reconstitution after alpha-beta-depleted transplantation in children. Preparation of the TCRbeta library was carried out with unique molecular identifiers. MiXCR was run by TCRdb on the PCR reads, yielding one entry per CDR3 protein. This sample has 190,000 or so distinct CDR3 sequences; approximately 6% occur once, and the top ten carry about 5%. The sequenced sample was PBMCs, obtained before TCRalphabeta/CD19-depleted stem cell transplant. These receptor sequences come from a girl in the first two years of life with combined immunodeficiency, due to receive a stem cell transplant.

This clonotype has a count of ten or more. The chain is built from TRBV28 and TRBJ2-3; 7 bases are a match to TRBD2. In germline, CDR1 is MDHEN, CDR2 SYDVKM. This CDR3 is built from 14 residues. Trimming cost V 6 bases and J 1 base; bases outside gene matches: 4. CDR3 protein: CASSSGLRTDTQYF. The DNA of the CDR3 is TGTGCCAGCAGCTCGGGACTACGCACAGATACGCAGTATTTT.

A word on this clonotype: This clone may be a read error of a much larger clone one base away. The conserved closing phenylalanine or tryptophan is absent in this CDR3, likely reflecting a read error. The V gene is TRBV5-6, the J gene TRBJ1-1, with D uncertain. Germline-derived CDR1 and CDR2 are SGHDT and YYEEEE. Trimming shortened V by 2 bases and J by 2 bases, and 13 bases separated the two germline ends. The CDR3 runs 15 residues. CDR3 sequence (DNA): TGTGCCAGCAGCTTTTATTCCTCGACAAACACTGAAGCTTTCTCT. Protein: CASSFYSSTNTEAFS.

This clonotype was picked up one time. The genes are TRBV24-1 and TRBJ2-4; 9 bases fit TRBD1. V was clipped by 4 bases and J by 8 bases; unmatched bases: 11. Germline V gene lookup returns CDR1 KGHDR and CDR2 SFDVKD. The CDR3 has 16 amino acids. The CDR3: CATSDPKTGGGDIQYF. CDR3 in DNA: TGTGCCACCAGTGACCCCAAGACAGGGGGAGGTGACATTCAGTACTTC.

This clonotype has ten or more counts. The chain uses TRBV5-6 and TRBJ2-3; 7 bases are shared with TRBD2. The V gene's germline CDR1 is SGHDT and CDR2 YYEEEE. The length of the CDR3 is 15 residues. The J segment lost 4 bases and the V segment lost 6 bases, leaving 11 bases of the junction unmatched. The CDR3, as DNA: TGTGCCAGCACCCAACTAGCGCTACTGGCAGATACGCAGTATTTT. Amino acid sequence: CASTQLALLADTQYF. Drawing the rest from reference TRBV5-6 and TRBJ2-3, the complete variable domain is DAGVTQSPTHLIKTRGQQVTLRCSPKSGHDTVSWYQQALGQGPQFIFQYYEEEERQRGNFPDRFSGHQFPNYSSELNVNALLLGDSALYLCASTQLALLADTQYFGPGTRLTVL.

This clonotype showed up many times. J is TRBJ2-3 and V is TRBV28; perhaps TRBD1 as D (5 bases). In germline, CDR1 is MDHEN, CDR2 SYDVKM. V shed 4 bases and J shed 3 bases, with 14 bases lying between them. This CDR3 is built from 15 residues. CDR3: CASSSGYLRTDTQYF. Here the CDR3 DNA reads TGTGCCAGCAGTTCAGGGTATTTGAGAACAGATACGCAGTATTTT.

This clonotype appeared many times. The chain couples TRBV27 to TRBJ2-1; the match to TRBD1 covers 11 bases. Trimming cost V 5 bases and J 5 bases; bases outside gene matches: 5. The CDR3 has 15 residues. Germline lookup yields CDR1 MNHEY and CDR2 SMNVEV (reference sequence). CDR3 bases: TGTGCCAGCAGTATCGGGACAGGGGGGGACAATGAGCAGTTCTTC. Its translation: CASSIGTGGDNEQFF.

In its sample, this clonotype was seen many times. The rearrangement links TRBV18 to TRBJ2-5, with D tentatively TRBD2 (6 bases). Germline V lookup: CDR1 KGHSH, CDR2 LQKENI. The CDR3 extends over 14 amino acids. Trimming stripped 1 base from V and 7 bases from J, with 13 bases between. DNA of the CDR3: TGTGCCAGCTCACCACTAGCGGACTATGGGACCCAGTACTTC. Amino acid sequence: CASSPLADYGTQYF.

This clonotype appeared many times. The gene calls are TRBV5-1 and TRBJ2-7; the D call may be TRBD1 or TRBD2 (5 bases each). Germline V CDR1 and CDR2: SGHRS, YFSETQ. V was pared by 5 bases and J by 11 bases, with 14 bases between. This CDR3 is 11 amino acids long. The CDR3 spells CASSEGSMEYF. In nucleotides, the CDR3 is TGCGCCAGCAGTGAGGGGTCGATGGAGTACTTC.

This chain joins TRBV12-3 or TRBV12-4 and TRBJ2-7; 8 nucleotides line up with TRBD1. CDR3 length: 15 residues. With 5 bases clipped from V and 3 bases from J, the junction kept 9 bases outside the gene matches. Written as DNA, the CDR3 is TGTGCCAGCAGTCCCCAGGGGGCGCCCCGCTACGAGCAGTACTTC. This codes for CASSPQGAPRYEQYF.

This clonotype was seen ten or more times. This chain joins TRBV12-3 or TRBV12-4 and TRBJ2-3; D not certain. The CDR3 sequence is 14 residues long. V was shortened by 2 bases and J by 2 bases, with 8 bases between the two germline ends. CDR3 protein: CASSLRVHTDTQYF. DNA of the CDR3: TGTGCCAGCAGTTTAAGGGTCCACACAGATACGCAGTATTTT.

This clonotype was counted many times. V and J are TRBV7-6 and TRBJ2-7; 9 nucleotides match TRBD1. The trim removed 2 bases at V and 4 bases at J, leaving 6 bases unmatched. CDR3 length: 15 residues. Germline values: CDR1 SGHVS, CDR2 FNYEAQ. DNA of the CDR3: TGTGCCAGCAGCTTATCAGGGACAGGGTTGTACGAGCAGTACTTC. The encoded protein is CASSLSGTGLYEQYF.

This clonotype occurred many times. The genes are TRBV7-2 and TRBJ2-1; TRBD2 matches at 7 bases. This CDR3 spans 15 amino acids. The ends lost 5 bases at V and 4 bases at J; junction bases unmatched: 8. From germline, CDR1 is SGHTA and CDR2 FQGNSA. CDR3 amino acids: CASSHQRDLYNEQFF. CDR3 DNA: TGTGCCAGCAGCCATCAGCGGGACCTTTACAATGAGCAGTTCTTC.

This clonotype appeared many times. The CDR3 region is CASSGSTGGDEQYF. CDR3 DNA sequence: TGTGCCAGCAGCGGCAGCACTGGTGGGGACGAGCAGTACTTC. This chain uses TRBV9 with TRBJ2-7; no definite D call. In germline, CDR1 is SGDLS, CDR2 YYNGEE. The CDR3 runs to 14 residues. Trimming left V 3 bases short and J 5 bases short, with 15 bases between.

About this clonotype itself: This may arise from a read error, as a much more abundant clone is one base away. The chain couples TRBV11-2 to TRBJ2-1, with D possibly TRBD1 on 6 matching bases. The V end lost 2 bases, the J end lost 3 bases, and 11 bases lay between the germline ends. The germline V gene encodes CDR1 SGHAT and CDR2 FQNNGV. The length of the CDR3 is 15 residues. DNA for the CDR3: TGTGCCAGCAGCTTACGGACAGACCGCTACAATGAGCAGTTCTTC. It encodes CASSLRTDRYNEQFF.

The sample holds many counts of this clonotype. The chain couples TRBV7-2 to TRBJ2-1, with D unresolved. V was cut by 4 bases and J by 0 bases, with 10 bases left in between. Germline CDR1 SGHTA, CDR2 FQGNSA. The CDR3 contains 15 residues. The DNA of the CDR3 is TGTGCCAGCAGCTCGCAGGTAAGCTCCTACAATGAGCAGTTCTTC. It encodes CASSSQVSSYNEQFF.

There are many counts of this clonotype. The chain joins TRBV20-1 to TRBJ2-7; 7 positions agree with TRBD1. The CDR3 is 12 amino acids. J was trimmed by 2 bases and V by 4 bases; bases with no gene match: 2. Germline assignment: CDR1 DFQATT and CDR2 SNEGSKA (reference sequence). In DNA, the CDR3 is TGCAGTGCTATACAGGGGACCTACGAGCAGTACTTC. This gives the protein CSAIQGTYEQYF.

This clonotype came up many times. The V call is TRBV7-6, the J call TRBJ1-6; no definite D call. Germline values: CDR1 SGHVS, CDR2 FNYEAQ. The CDR3 length is 13 residues. The V and J ends lost 5 bases and 11 bases respectively, with 13 bases between them. CDR3 region: CASSLTPGAPLHF. The CDR3, as DNA: TGTGCCAGCAGCCTTACTCCCGGAGCACCCCTCCACTTT.

This clonotype was detected many times. The CDR3: CASSLPAWTSVVTGELFF. CDR3 nucleotide sequence: TGTGCCAGCAGCTTACCTGCCTGGACTAGCGTTGTCACCGGGGAGCTGTTTTTT. The chain couples TRBV7-6 to TRBJ2-2, with 9 bases lining up with TRBD2. Germline values: CDR1 SGHVS, CDR2 FNYEAQ. CDR3 size: 18 residues. The ends lost 2 bases at V and 4 bases at J; junction bases unmatched: 11.

Many counts were recorded for this clonotype. The chain carries TRBV19 and TRBJ1-5; D unclear. V was pared by 3 bases and J by 4 bases, with 7 bases between. The CDR3 sequence is 13 residues long. In germline, CDR1 is LNHDA, CDR2 SQIVND (reference sequence). This chain's CDR3 is CASSIGGNQPQHF. Written as DNA, the CDR3 is TGTGCCAGTAGTATTGGCGGGAATCAGCCCCAGCATTTT.

V gene TRBV6-1 combines with J gene TRBJ2-7; D is unclear. The V end was cut by 1 base, the J end by 4 bases, with 14 bases between. The germline CDR1 and CDR2 sequences are MNHNS and SASEGT. The CDR3 spans 15 residues. The CDR3 reads CASSEDPVGPYEQYF. The CDR3 bases are TGTGCCAGCAGTGAAGATCCCGTCGGACCTTACGAGCAGTACTTC.

Ten or more counts support this clonotype. The V gene is TRBV14, the J gene TRBJ2-5; 14 bases agree with TRBD2. Germline CDR1 and CDR2: SGHDN and FVKESK. The CDR3 is 17 amino acids. The V segment lost 1 base and the J segment 5 bases; nucleotides outside the gene matches: 6. The CDR3 coding sequence is TGTGCCAGCAGCCAAGTCGGACTAGCGGGGGGTGTGGAGACCCAGTACTTC. This encodes CASSQVGLAGGVETQYF. Filled out from reference TRBV14 and TRBJ2-5, the complete variable domain reads EAGVTQFPSHSVIEKGQTVTLRCDPISGHDNLYWYRRVMGKEIKFLLHFVKESKQDESGMPNNRFLAERTGGTYSTLKVQPAELEDSGVYFCASSQVGLAGGVETQYFGPGTRLLVL.

In this sample, this clonotype turned up many times. This CDR3 reads CAISETSPETQYF. The CDR3 coding sequence is TGTGCCATCAGTGAGACTAGTCCGGAGACCCAGTACTTC. This chain links TRBV10-3 with TRBJ2-5; tentative D call: TRBD2 (5 bases). The CDR3 runs 13 residues. In germline, CDR1 is ENHRY, CDR2 SYGVKD. Trimming removed 2 bases from V and 5 bases from J, with 9 bases in between.

Concerning this clonotype itself: A read error may explain this, as a much larger clone is one base away. This rearrangement joins TRBV24-1 to TRBJ2-1; tentatively, D is TRBD2 (5 bases). CDR1 KGHDR and CDR2 SFDVKD come from the germline V gene. CDR3 length: 17 amino acids. This chain's CDR3 is CATNDLRSLAPDNEQFF. Here the CDR3 DNA reads TGTGCCACCAATGATTTGCGTAGCCTAGCTCCCGACAATGAGCAGTTCTTC.

This clonotype was counted at least ten times. The chain employs TRBV9 and TRBJ2-1; TRBD1 matches 9 bases. The CDR3 runs to 17 residues. V was pared by 4 bases and J by 7 bases, with 15 bases of the junction left unmatched. Germline V lookup: CDR1 SGDLS, CDR2 YYNGEE. Here the CDR3 reads CASSKLPGTGFRNEQFF. The CDR3 nucleotides are TGTGCCAGCAGCAAATTACCCGGGACAGGGTTTCGGAATGAGCAGTTCTTC.

This clonotype was observed many times. The chain is built from TRBV7-8 and TRBJ2-1; TRBD1 aligns across 9 bases. Germline V gives CDR1 SGHVS, CDR2 FQNEAQ. V shed 5 bases and J 6 bases; nucleotides not matched to a gene: 8. The CDR3 extends over 15 amino acids. For the CDR3, the DNA is TGTGCCAGCAGCCTCCGGGACAGGGCATTCAATGAGCAGTTCTTC. This translates into CASSLRDRAFNEQFF.

There are many counts of this clonotype. The chain links TRBV10-3 to TRBJ2-7, with 7 bases matching TRBD1. The CDR3 consists of 13 residues. V gave up 10 bases and J gave up 0 bases; unmatched junction bases: 6. Germline CDR1 ENHRY, CDR2 SYGVKD. CDR3 amino acids: CATGTESSYEQYF. CDR3 nucleotides: TGTGCCACCGGGACAGAGAGCTCCTACGAGCAGTACTTC.

This clonotype showed up many times. The chain links TRBV27 to TRBJ2-1; 9 nucleotides line up with TRBD2. CDR1 is MNHEY, CDR2 SMNVEV, per germline (reference sequence). V dropped 2 bases and J dropped 9; count of bases not matched to a gene: 5. This CDR3 contains 14 residues. The CDR3 sequence: CASSLAASGIEQFF. The CDR3 DNA reads TGTGCCAGCAGTTTAGCGGCTAGCGGGATTGAGCAGTTCTTC.

This clonotype appeared many times. The chain has TRBV20-1 and TRBJ2-5, with D hard to call. Germline V gene sequence: CDR1 DFQATT, CDR2 SNEGSKA (reference sequence). The V end was cut by 4 bases, the J end by 1 base, with 1 base between. The CDR3 is made up of 10 amino acids. The CDR3: CSATQETQYF. In DNA, the CDR3 is TGCAGTGCTACCCAAGAGACCCAGTACTTC.

This clonotype came up many times. The chain uses TRBV7-2 and TRBJ2-1, with 12 bases fitting TRBD2. The germline CDR1 and CDR2 sequences are SGHTA and FQGNSA. This CDR3 comprises 17 residues. J was trimmed by 4 bases and V by 1 base; bases with no gene match: 5. CDR3 DNA: TGTGCCAGCAGCTTAGGGATACTAGCGGGGGGATACAATGAGCAGTTCTTC. It is translated as CASSLGILAGGYNEQFF.

This clonotype was recorded at least ten times. J is TRBJ1-1 and V is TRBV20-1; D unresolved. The V gene's germline CDR1 is DFQATT and CDR2 SNEGSKA (reference sequence). The CDR3 covers 13 residues. Trimming removed 3 bases at V and 4 bases at J, with 12 bases between. CDR3 amino acids: CSASLDLGTEAFF. CDR3 nucleotides: TGCAGTGCTAGTCTGGACCTCGGCACTGAAGCTTTCTTT.